The 7 T cell receptor beta chains given below trace back to one sample, sequenced in a study of CD8 T cells in Susac syndrome. When the RNA was reverse transcribed, random hexamers were used with an input of roughly 0.45 to 1 ug. Via MiXCR, TCRdb re-called the immunoSEQ multiplex PCR reads, giving one row per CDR3 protein. The table shows approximately 210,000 distinct CDR3 sequences, with 94% occurring only once. Sequenced material: CD4+ T cells from PBMCs. The receptors come from a human donor with Susac syndrome.

The chain links TRBV20-1 to TRBJ2-5; 7 bases line up with TRBD1. The V segment lost 3 bases and the J segment 4 bases; nucleotides outside the gene matches: 2. This CDR3 is built from 12 residues. Germline values: CDR1 DFQATT, CDR2 SNEGSKA (reference sequence). The CDR3: CSARAGGETQYF. The CDR3 nucleotides are TGCAGTGCTAGGGCAGGGGGAGAGACCCAGTACTTC.

In DNA, the CDR3 is TGCGCCAGCAGCTTGGCCGGGGGACAGGGGAATTGGGAGACCCAGTACTTC. It translates to CASSLAGGQGNWETQYF. The gene calls are TRBV5-1 and TRBJ2-5, with 10 bases that match TRBD1. V was clipped by 0 bases and J by 5 bases; unmatched bases: 10. Per germline, CDR1 SGHRS and CDR2 YFSETQ. The length of the CDR3 is 17 residues.

This clonotype was observed a single time. The gene calls are TRBV4-3 and TRBJ2-3; 10 bases fit TRBD2. Germline V CDR1 and CDR2: LGHNA, YSLEER. This CDR3 spans 17 amino acids. The ends lost 1 base at V and 5 bases at J; junction bases unmatched: 9. The CDR3 sequence: CASSQGERGGFGDTQYF. In DNA, the CDR3 is TGCGCCAGCAGCCAAGGGGAGCGGGGGGGCTTTGGAGATACGCAGTATTTT.

The V call is TRBV5-1, the J call TRBJ2-2; 8 bases map to TRBD2. Trimming cost V 7 bases and J 5 bases; bases outside gene matches: 7. This CDR3 contains 14 residues. Looked up from germline, CDR1 is SGHRS and CDR2 is YFSETQ. As DNA, the CDR3 is TGCGCCAGCCACTACAGCGGGGGTACCGGGGAGCTGTTTTTT. It translates to CASHYSGGTGELFF.

The J gene is TRBJ1-1, the V gene TRBV7-2; tentatively, D is TRBD1 (6 bases). Germline CDR1 reads SGHTA; CDR2 reads FQGNSA. Trimming pared 5 bases from V and 1 base from J, leaving 17 bases between. This CDR3 comprises 16 residues. The CDR3 is CASSPPDGGANTEAFF. The CDR3 nucleotides read TGTGCCAGCAGCCCTCCGGACGGGGGGGCGAACACTGAAGCTTTCTTT.

The V and J genes are TRBV30 and TRBJ1-1, with D tentatively TRBD1 (5 bases). The germline V gene encodes CDR1 GTSNPN and CDR2 SVGIG (reference sequence). Trimming left V 3 bases short and J 0 bases short, with 8 bases between. This CDR3 has 13 residues. DNA of the CDR3: TGTGCCTGGAGAAGGGGCGTGAACACTGAAGCTTTCTTT. Protein product: CAWRRGVNTEAFF. Combining the CDR3 with reference TRBV30 and TRBJ1-1 gives the whole variable domain SQTIHQWPATLVQPVGSPLSLECTVEGTSNPNLYWYRQAAGRGLQLLFYSVGIGQISSEVPQNLSASRPQDRQFILSSKKLLLSDSGFYLCAWRRGVNTEAFFGQGTRLTVV.

The chain couples TRBV11-2 to TRBJ1-1, with TRBD1 matching 7 bases. V trimming: 3 bases; J trimming: 1 base; junction bases outside the gene matches: 5. CDR3 length: 15 amino acids. CDR1 and CDR2 (germline): SGHAT, FQNNGV. The CDR3 DNA follows: TGTGCCAGCAGCTTGAAAAGGGGGCCGAACACTGAAGCTTTCTTT. Protein sequence: CASSLKRGPNTEAFF.